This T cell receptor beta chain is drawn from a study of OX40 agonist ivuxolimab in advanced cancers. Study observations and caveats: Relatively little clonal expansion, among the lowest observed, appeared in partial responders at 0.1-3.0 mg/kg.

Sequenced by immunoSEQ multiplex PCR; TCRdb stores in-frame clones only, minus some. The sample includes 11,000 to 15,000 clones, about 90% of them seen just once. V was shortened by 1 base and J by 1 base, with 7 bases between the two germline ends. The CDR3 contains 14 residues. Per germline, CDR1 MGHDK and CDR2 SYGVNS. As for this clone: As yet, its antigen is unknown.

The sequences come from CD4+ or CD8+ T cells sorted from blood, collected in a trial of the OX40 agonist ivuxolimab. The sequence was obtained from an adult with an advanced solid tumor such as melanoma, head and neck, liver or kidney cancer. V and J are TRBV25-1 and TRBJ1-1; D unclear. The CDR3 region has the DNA TGTGCCAGCAGTGAATGGCTAGAGAACACTGAAGCTTTCTTT. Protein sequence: CASSEWLENTEAFF. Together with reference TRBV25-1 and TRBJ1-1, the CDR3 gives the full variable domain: EADIYQTPRYLVIGTGKKITLECSQTMGHDKMYWYQQDPGMELHLIHYSYGVNSTEKGDLSSESTVSRIRTEHFPLTLESARPSHTSQYLCASSEWLENTEAFFGQGTRLTVV.